These 15 T cell receptor beta chains were sequenced from one sample in a study of blood T cell repertoires in COVID-19. Using immunoSEQ multiplex PCR, the repertoire was profiled, and TCRdb retains in-frame clones only, with some absent. The sample records 200,000 to 250,000 clones, 82% being singletons. The specimen was peripheral blood. The receptors shown here come from a woman of 80 years or more with acute or convalescent COVID-19.

The chain uses TRBV4-3 and TRBJ1-6; D is undetermined. The length of the CDR3 is 13 residues. Trimming left V 0 bases short and J 11 bases short, with 8 bases between. The V gene's germline CDR1 is LGHNA and CDR2 YSLEER. CDR3 in amino acids: CASSQDIRPPLHF. In DNA form, the CDR3 reads TGCGCCAGCAGCCAAGATATCAGGCCACCCCTCCACTTT.

CDR3 nucleotide sequence: TGTGCCAGCAGCTTGGTACCAGACTCCTATAATTCACCCCTCCACTTT. This sequence encodes CASSLVPDSYNSPLHF. The V and J genes are TRBV5-5 and TRBJ1-6; D remains ambiguous. Germline CDR1 and CDR2: SGHKS and YYEKEE (reference sequence). Deletions cut 0 bases from V and 0 bases from J, with 7 bases between. This CDR3 is built from 16 residues.

CDR3 loop: CASATNYIAGAYEQYF. CDR3 DNA sequence: TGTGCCAGTGCCACGAATTATATAGCGGGGGCGTACGAGCAGTACTTC. This sequence joins TRBV19 and TRBJ2-7; TRBD2 matches 9 bases. The CDR3 runs 16 residues. The ends lost 8 bases at V and 4 bases at J; junction bases unmatched: 15. Germline values: CDR1 LNHDA, CDR2 SQIVND (reference sequence).

This chain links TRBV6-5 with TRBJ2-1, with D maybe TRBD1 (5 bases). Germline V gene data show CDR1 as MNHEY and CDR2 as SVGAGI. V was cut by 2 bases and J by 10 bases, with 6 bases left in between. The CDR3 spans 11 residues. The CDR3 protein is CASSYGAEQFF. The CDR3 nucleotides read TGTGCCAGCAGTTACGGGGCGGAGCAGTTCTTC.

The V and J genes are TRBV7-8 and TRBJ1-1; 8 nucleotides match TRBD1. The CDR3 has 15 amino acids. V was clipped by 3 bases and J by 0 bases; unmatched bases: 3. Germline CDR1 SGHVS, CDR2 FQNEAQ. CDR3 sequence (DNA): TGTGCCAGCAGCTTTCCGGACAGGGTGAACACTGAAGCTTTCTTT. Protein product: CASSFPDRVNTEAFF.

The V and J genes are TRBV9 and TRBJ2-5, with D unresolved. The germline V gene has CDR1 SGDLS and CDR2 YYNGEE. The CDR3 consists of 14 residues. The V gene lost 0 bases and the J gene lost 2 bases, with 8 bases spanning the gap. The CDR3 sequence is CASSVGGPQETQYF. The CDR3, as DNA: TGTGCCAGCAGCGTAGGAGGTCCTCAAGAGACCCAGTACTTC.

The CDR3 spells CASSFSGGGADTQYF. CDR3 DNA: TGTGCCAGCAGTTTTTCGGGAGGGGGTGCAGATACGCAGTATTTT. This chain links TRBV28 with TRBJ2-3; TRBD2 aligns across 8 bases. Germline trimming cut 3 bases from V and 4 bases from J; bases unmatched to any gene: 6. The germline V gene encodes CDR1 MDHEN and CDR2 SYDVKM. This CDR3 comprises 15 residues.

V usage is TRBV19 and J usage is TRBJ1-5; possibly TRBD1 for D (5 bases). Looked up from germline, CDR1 is LNHDA and CDR2 is SQIVND (reference sequence). V lost 10 bases and J lost 7, with 20 bases in between. This CDR3 region has 14 residues. This CDR3 reads CATSGGRGGQPQHF. CDR3 bases: TGTGCCACTAGCGGGGGAAGGGGTGGGCAGCCCCAGCATTTT.

The chain has TRBV7-2 and TRBJ2-3; 7 bases match TRBD2. The V gene end was trimmed by 5 bases and the J gene end by 5 bases; junction bases not matched to a gene: 16. CDR1 SGHTA and CDR2 FQGNSA come from the germline V gene. The CDR3 contains 17 residues. DNA for the CDR3: TGTGCCAGCAGCCCTACTAGCGTACGGGGCACGGTAGATACGCAGTATTTT. Amino acid sequence: CASSPTSVRGTVDTQYF.

The chain combines TRBV7-2 with TRBJ1-1, with a possible D match to TRBD1 (5 bases). The V and J ends lost 5 bases and 4 bases respectively, with 17 bases between them. The CDR3 has 15 amino acids. Germline CDR1 reads SGHTA; CDR2 reads FQGNSA. Here the CDR3 DNA reads TGTGCCAGCAGCCGCCTACGAACAGGTTTCACTGAAGCTTTCTTT. Its translation is CASSRLRTGFTEAFF.

The chain uses TRBV5-1 and TRBJ2-2, with 10 positions matching TRBD1. J lost 6 bases, V lost 3 bases, and 14 bases had no gene match. The V gene's germline CDR1 is SGHRS and CDR2 YFSETQ. There are 18 residues in the CDR3. The CDR3 region has the DNA TGCGCCAGCAGCTCCCTATCCCCGGGACAGGGGAGGGCCGGGGAGCTGTTTTTT. Its protein product is CASSSLSPGQGRAGELFF.

The chain uses TRBV28 and TRBJ1-5; D remains unclear. Germline-derived CDR1 and CDR2 are MDHEN and SYDVKM. The CDR3 is made up of 15 amino acids. V lost 3 bases to trimming and J lost 2 bases, with 11 bases between them. The DNA for the CDR3 is TGTGCCAGCAGTTTTCGGCAGGCCGGCAATCAGCCCCAGCATTTT. Protein sequence: CASSFRQAGNQPQHF.

V and J are TRBV24-1 and TRBJ2-1; 11 positions match TRBD1. This CDR3 has 13 residues. Germline V lookup: CDR1 KGHDR, CDR2 SFDVKD. The trim removed 7 bases at V and 5 bases at J, leaving 0 bases unmatched. The CDR3 nucleotides read TGTGCCACCAGGGGACAGGGGGACAATGAGCAGTTCTTC. Translated, it gives CATRGQGDNEQFF.

The J gene is TRBJ1-4, the V gene TRBV5-6, with 10 bases fitting TRBD1. The V and J ends lost 0 bases and 6 bases, in that order; junction bases with no gene match: 2. The germline CDR1 and CDR2 sequences are SGHDT and YYEEEE. The CDR3 totals 15 residues. The CDR3 loop reads CASSLAGTGDEKLFF. The CDR3 nucleotides read TGTGCCAGCAGCTTGGCCGGGACAGGGGATGAAAAACTGTTTTTT.

The V and J genes are TRBV27 and TRBJ2-2; possibly TRBD2 for D (5 bases). Germline V gene lookup returns CDR1 MNHEY and CDR2 SMNVEV (reference sequence). CDR3 length: 15 amino acids. V lost 7 bases and J lost 1, with 13 bases in between. CDR3 DNA sequence: TGTGCCAGCACTCCCACCGGGGTGAACACCGGGGAGCTGTTTTTT. This gives the protein CASTPTGVNTGELFF.